Listed below are T cell receptor beta chains from one sample, sequenced in a study of T cell repertoires in cytomegalovirus infection. These receptors are not linked to any known antigen. TCRdb fed the reads into MiXCR, producing one record per CDR3 protein. The data contain roughly 570,000 distinct CDR3 sequences, around two fifths of them singletons. The sequences come from cultured PBMCs, collected from culture after CMV antigen stimulation. The receptors were gathered from a human donor in good health (CMV status not recorded). Some clones in this sample may be carry-over from other donors' samples. The CDR3 runs from the conserved cysteine through the conserved F or W. The D gene is left open where the match is weak. Only some rows state a clone size, as once, few, many or a class for expanded clones.

abundance: -
d_gene: TRBD1
j_gene: TRBJ2-4
v_gene: TRBV4-2
CDR3aa: CASSQDIATGAKNIQYF
CDR3nt: TGTGCCAGCAGCCAAGATATTGCGACAGGGGCCAAAAACATTCAGTACTTC

abundance: -
d_gene: -
j_gene: TRBJ1-1
v_gene: TRBV4-3
CDR3aa: CASSQELVVGHTEAFF
CDR3nt: TGCGCCAGCAGCCAAGAACTTGTAGTGGGCCACACTGAAGCTTTCTTT

abundance: -
d_gene: TRBD2
j_gene: TRBJ2-3
v_gene: TRBV11-3
CDR3aa: CASSLGLAERDTQYF
CDR3nt: TGTGCCAGCAGCTTAGGACTAGCGGAGCGAGATACGCAGTATTTT

abundance: -
d_gene: -
j_gene: TRBJ1-4
v_gene: TRBV20-1
CDR3aa: CSASRYSGLSEKLFF
CDR3nt: TGCAGTGCTAGCCGGTATTCCGGGCTCAGTGAAAAACTGTTTTTT

abundance: few
d_gene: -
j_gene: TRBJ2-2
v_gene: TRBV7-6
CDR3aa: CASSLEAQGSGELFF
CDR3nt: TGTGCCAGCAGCTTAGAGGCACAGGGTTCCGGGGAGCTGTTTTTT

abundance: -
d_gene: TRBD1
j_gene: TRBJ2-7
v_gene: TRBV5-1
CDR3aa: CASSGGTGGNSSYEQYF
CDR3nt: TGCGCCAGCAGCGGCGGGACAGGGGGTAACAGCTCCTACGAGCAGTACTTC

abundance: few
d_gene: -
j_gene: TRBJ1-2
v_gene: TRBV5-1
CDR3aa: CASSLVGIRGANYGYTF
CDR3nt: TGCGCCAGCAGCTTGGTTGGGATTCGAGGGGCCAACTATGGCTACACCTTC

abundance: few
d_gene: -
j_gene: TRBJ1-6
v_gene: TRBV10-3
CDR3aa: CAISERGGQGNSPLHF
CDR3nt: TGTGCCATCAGTGAGAGGGGGGGGCAAGGAAATTCACCCCTCCACTTT

abundance: once
d_gene: -
j_gene: TRBJ1-4
v_gene: TRBV28
CDR3aa: CASWGGTNEKLFF
CDR3nt: TGTGCCAGCTGGGGAGGAACTAATGAAAAACTGTTTTTT

abundance: few
d_gene: -
j_gene: TRBJ2-7
v_gene: TRBV7-6
CDR3aa: CASSRRSSYEQYF
CDR3nt: TGTGCCAGCAGTCGCAGGAGCTCCTACGAGCAGTACTTC

abundance: -
d_gene: TRBD2
j_gene: TRBJ2-5
v_gene: TRBV6-5
CDR3aa: CASSYQLAGGETQYF
CDR3nt: TGTGCCAGCAGTTACCAGCTAGCGGGAGGAGAGACCCAGTACTTC

abundance: -
d_gene: -
j_gene: TRBJ2-1
v_gene: TRBV20-1
CDR3aa: CSARPTDTYNEQFF
CDR3nt: TGCAGTGCCCGGCCCACCGACACCTACAATGAGCAGTTCTTC

abundance: -
d_gene: -
j_gene: TRBJ2-5
v_gene: TRBV20-1
CDR3aa: CSARVMGGRYQETQYF
CDR3nt: TGCAGTGCTAGAGTAATGGGGGGCCGGTACCAAGAGACCCAGTACTTC

abundance: -
d_gene: TRBD1
j_gene: TRBJ1-1
v_gene: TRBV11-2
CDR3aa: CASSRDSITEAFF
CDR3nt: TGTGCCAGCAGCCGGGACAGTATTACTGAAGCTTTCTTT

abundance: -
d_gene: -
j_gene: TRBJ2-1
v_gene: TRBV6-2/TRBV6-3
CDR3aa: CATLGGPAIGEQFF
CDR3nt: TGTGCCACCCTGGGGGGGCCGGCTATTGGTGAGCAGTTCTTC

abundance: few
d_gene: -
j_gene: TRBJ2-2
v_gene: TRBV20-1
CDR3aa: CSALRSSTGELFF
CDR3nt: TGCAGTGCCCTTAGATCAAGCACCGGGGAGCTGTTTTTT

abundance: -
d_gene: TRBD2
j_gene: TRBJ2-2
v_gene: TRBV6-5
CDR3aa: CASSYSPGLSNTGELFF
CDR3nt: TGTGCCAGCAGTTACTCTCCGGGACTATCGAACACCGGGGAGCTGTTTTTT

abundance: few
d_gene: -
j_gene: TRBJ2-5
v_gene: TRBV10-3
CDR3aa: CAISVSGIRETQYF
CDR3nt: TGTGCCATCAGTGTTTCGGGAATCAGGGAGACCCAGTACTTC

abundance: few
d_gene: -
j_gene: TRBJ1-3
v_gene: TRBV5-1
CDR3aa: CASQPDPANTIYF
CDR3nt: TGCGCCAGCCAACCGGACCCTGCGAACACCATATATTTT

abundance: many
d_gene: -
j_gene: TRBJ2-1
v_gene: TRBV7-7
CDR3aa: CASSPNSGVSSYNEQFF
CDR3nt: TGTGCCAGCAGCCCGAACTCGGGAGTGAGCTCCTACAATGAGCAGTTCTTC

abundance: few
d_gene: -
j_gene: TRBJ2-5
v_gene: TRBV7-9
CDR3aa: CASSLALGSGQETQYF
CDR3nt: TGTGCCAGCAGCTTAGCGCTCGGGTCAGGGCAAGAGACCCAGTACTTC

abundance: -
d_gene: -
j_gene: TRBJ1-5
v_gene: TRBV19
CDR3aa: CASSIASWQLNQPQHF
CDR3nt: TGTGCCAGTAGTATAGCAAGTTGGCAGCTCAATCAGCCCCAGCATTTT

abundance: -
d_gene: -
j_gene: TRBJ1-4
v_gene: TRBV7-2
CDR3aa: CASSIRVTSEKLFF
CDR3nt: TGTGCCAGCAGCATCAGGGTGACGAGTGAAAAACTGTTTTTT

abundance: -
d_gene: -
j_gene: TRBJ2-1
v_gene: TRBV7-2
CDR3aa: CASLRASSYNEQFF
CDR3nt: TGTGCCAGCCTCAGGGCCAGCTCCTACAATGAGCAGTTCTTC

abundance: few
d_gene: -
j_gene: TRBJ2-7
v_gene: TRBV5-6
CDR3aa: CASSLAPQGSYEQYF
CDR3nt: TGTGCCAGCAGCTTGGCCCCCCAGGGATCCTACGAGCAGTACTTC

abundance: once
d_gene: TRBD1
j_gene: TRBJ2-1
v_gene: TRBV6-1
CDR3aa: CASSERETGRGGEQFF
CDR3nt: TGTGCCAGCAGTGAACGTGAGACAGGGCGTGGCGGTGAGCAGTTCTTC

abundance: -
d_gene: TRBD2
j_gene: TRBJ2-7
v_gene: TRBV7-2
CDR3aa: CASSLGLAGGATYEQYF
CDR3nt: TGTGCCAGCAGCTTAGGACTAGCGGGGGGGGCCACCTACGAGCAGTACTTC

abundance: many
d_gene: TRBD1
j_gene: TRBJ1-1
v_gene: TRBV7-2
CDR3aa: CASNRQGRLYMNTEAFF
CDR3nt: TGTGCCAGCAACCGACAGGGCCGACTCTACATGAACACTGAAGCTTTCTTT

abundance: -
d_gene: -
j_gene: TRBJ2-7
v_gene: TRBV7-6
CDR3aa: CASSLAVGGPKYF
CDR3nt: TGTGCCAGCAGCTTAGCGGTTGGGGGCCCCAAGTACTTC

abundance: many
d_gene: TRBD2
j_gene: TRBJ2-1
v_gene: TRBV7-9
CDR3aa: CASSSGPTGGGHWYEQFF
CDR3nt: TGTGCCAGCAGCTCGGGCCCGACCGGGGGGGGCCATTGGTATGAGCAGTTCTTC

abundance: few
d_gene: -
j_gene: TRBJ1-4
v_gene: TRBV7-9
CDR3aa: CASSSTPPVLEKLFF
CDR3nt: TGTGCCAGCAGCTCGACACCGCCGGTCCTTGAAAAACTGTTTTTT

abundance: -
d_gene: -
j_gene: TRBJ2-3
v_gene: TRBV7-2
CDR3aa: CASSLAGQGSADTQYF
CDR3nt: TGTGCCAGCAGCTTAGCAGGTCAGGGGAGCGCAGATACGCAGTATTTT

abundance: -
d_gene: -
j_gene: TRBJ2-5
v_gene: TRBV7-2
CDR3aa: CASATGWRQETQYF
CDR3nt: TGTGCCAGCGCTACAGGGTGGCGGCAAGAGACCCAGTACTTC

abundance: few
d_gene: TRBD1
j_gene: TRBJ1-3
v_gene: TRBV28
CDR3aa: CASSLWDRGTGNTIYF
CDR3nt: TGTGCCAGCAGTTTATGGGACAGGGGGACCGGAAACACCATATATTTT

abundance: -
d_gene: -
j_gene: TRBJ1-1
v_gene: TRBV28
CDR3aa: CASSFQAGKAFF
CDR3nt: TGTGCCAGCAGTTTTCAGGCGGGAAAAGCTTTCTTT

abundance: -
d_gene: -
j_gene: TRBJ2-3
v_gene: TRBV11-2
CDR3aa: CASSLDMMVTQYF
CDR3nt: TGTGCCAGCAGCTTAGATATGATGGTTACGCAGTATTTT

abundance: few
d_gene: -
j_gene: TRBJ2-5
v_gene: TRBV5-4
CDR3aa: CASSSGTDQETQYF
CDR3nt: TGTGCCAGCAGCAGCGGGACAGACCAAGAGACCCAGTACTTC

abundance: -
d_gene: -
j_gene: TRBJ1-2
v_gene: TRBV12-3/TRBV12-4
CDR3aa: CASTYRATNGYTF
CDR3nt: TGTGCCAGCACCTACAGGGCTACGAATGGCTACACCTTC

abundance: once
d_gene: TRBD2
j_gene: TRBJ2-3
v_gene: TRBV7-6
CDR3aa: CASSNGGASTDTQYF
CDR3nt: TGTGCCAGCAGCAACGGGGGGGCTAGCACAGATACGCAGTATTTT

abundance: -
d_gene: TRBD2
j_gene: TRBJ2-1
v_gene: TRBV7-6
CDR3aa: CASSTAGGPIHNEQFF
CDR3nt: TGTGCCAGCAGCACCGCGGGAGGGCCAATCCACAATGAGCAGTTCTTC

abundance: few
d_gene: TRBD2
j_gene: TRBJ2-7
v_gene: TRBV7-6
CDR3aa: CASSTDGGEQYF
CDR3nt: TGTGCCAGCAGCACGGACGGGGGGGAGCAGTACTTC

abundance: -
d_gene: TRBD1
j_gene: TRBJ2-1
v_gene: TRBV7-9
CDR3aa: CASSQRGHEQFF
CDR3nt: TGTGCCAGCAGCCAAAGGGGGCACGAGCAGTTCTTC

abundance: -
d_gene: TRBD2
j_gene: TRBJ2-5
v_gene: TRBV6-5
CDR3aa: CASSEALAGPQETQYF
CDR3nt: TGTGCCAGCAGTGAAGCACTAGCGGGGCCACAAGAGACCCAGTACTTC

abundance: -
d_gene: -
j_gene: TRBJ2-7
v_gene: TRBV6-2/TRBV6-3
CDR3aa: CASSYSRGHYEQYF
CDR3nt: TGTGCCAGCAGTTACTCGAGGGGTCACTACGAGCAGTACTTC